Sequencing of this T cell receptor (beta chain) was carried out in a study of blood T cell repertoires in COVID-19. Looking at the study overall: Collection of acute and convalescent COVID-19 samples took place in the United States, Italy and Spain.

In germline, CDR1 is GTSNPN, CDR2 SVGIG (reference sequence). Trimming removed 5 bases at V and 9 bases at J, with 14 bases between. This CDR3 has 13 residues. Enrollment of patients from Seattle took place during active infection, with longitudinal follow-up. Methods used by the authors: Using reference gene primer amplification, nucleated cell counts were estimated. Only in-frame clones appear in the TCRdb table, and some are missing; sequencing was by immunoSEQ multiplex PCR. V and J calls plus clone size are reproduced from that table; the DNA served to infer D and trimming. The repertoire holds roughly 190,000 clones, with roughly 92% as singletons.

The source of this sequence is a man aged 30-40 years with COVID-19, enrolled during active disease. This chain connects TRBV30 to TRBJ1-6; D is possibly TRBD1 (5 bases). The sample consisted of peripheral blood. In nucleotides, the CDR3 is TGTGCCTGGGCGCCTCAGGGAAGTTCACCCCTCCACTTT. Translated, it gives CAWAPQGSSPLHF.